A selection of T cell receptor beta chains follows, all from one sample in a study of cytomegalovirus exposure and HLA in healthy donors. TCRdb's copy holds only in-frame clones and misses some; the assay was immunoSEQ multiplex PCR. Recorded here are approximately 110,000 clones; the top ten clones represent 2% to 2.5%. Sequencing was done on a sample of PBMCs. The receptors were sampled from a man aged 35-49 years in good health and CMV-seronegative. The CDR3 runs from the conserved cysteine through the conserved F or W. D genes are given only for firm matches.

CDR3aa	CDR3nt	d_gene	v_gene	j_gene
CASSSQVLGNTEAFF	TGTGCCAGCAGCTCCCAGGTACTTGGGAACACTGAAGCTTTCTTT	NA	TRBV28	TRBJ1-1
CASSPGDRENYGYTF	TGCGCCAGCAGCCCAGGGGACAGGGAAAACTATGGCTACACCTTC	TRBD1	TRBV5-1	TRBJ1-2
CASSLELAGGFNEQFF	TGCGCCAGCAGCTTGGAGCTAGCGGGAGGATTCAATGAGCAGTTCTTC	TRBD2	TRBV5-1	TRBJ2-1
CASSEAGGAGYGYTF	TGTGCCAGCAGTGAAGCTGGGGGGGCGGGCTATGGCTACACCTTC	NA	TRBV2	TRBJ1-2
CASSLTGVGNTIYF	TGTGCCAGCAGCTTGACAGGGGTTGGAAACACCATATATTTT	TRBD1	TRBV5-6	TRBJ1-3
CASSFEEKRQGGNQPQHF	TGTGCCAGCAGTTTTGAAGAAAAGAGACAGGGGGGCAATCAGCCCCAGCATTTT	TRBD1	TRBV27	TRBJ1-5
CASSQAGWGQGSYNSPLHF	TGTGCCAGCAGCCAAGCGGGCTGGGGGCAAGGATCCTATAATTCACCCCTCCACTTT	NA	TRBV4-2	TRBJ1-6
CASSGGARVADTQYF	TGTGCCAGCAGCGGGGGCGCTAGAGTTGCAGATACGCAGTATTTT	NA	TRBV9	TRBJ2-3
CASSLDRPFEPQHF	TGTGCCAGCAGCTTAGACAGGCCGTTTGAGCCCCAGCATTTT	NA	TRBV7-9	TRBJ1-5
CAWRGQGALIAGYTF	TGTGCCTGGAGGGGACAGGGGGCGCTCATCGCTGGCTACACCTTC	TRBD1	TRBV30	TRBJ1-2
CASQSSGTSSYEQYF	TGCGCCTCCCAAAGTAGCGGGACCAGCTCCTACGAGCAGTACTTC	TRBD2	TRBV10-2	TRBJ2-7
CASSSGQDTDTQYF	TGTGCCAGCAGTTCAGGGCAGGACACAGATACGCAGTATTTT	NA	TRBV6-4	TRBJ2-3
CASSEARGNTDTQYF	TGTGCCAGCAGTGAAGCCAGGGGGAACACAGATACGCAGTATTTT	TRBD1	TRBV25-1	TRBJ2-3
CASSIIALYNEQFF	TGTGCCAGTAGTATCATAGCGCTTTACAATGAGCAGTTCTTC	NA	TRBV19	TRBJ2-1
CAWSRLAGSADTQYF	TGTGCCTGGAGTAGGTTAGCGGGATCCGCGGATACGCAGTATTTT	TRBD2	TRBV30	TRBJ2-3
CASTTGGPGAGTEAFF	TGTGCCAGCACCACCGGGGGGCCGGGGGCAGGGACTGAAGCTTTCTTT	NA	TRBV11-3	TRBJ1-1
CASRRDRGDTQYF	TGTGCCAGCAGACGCGACAGGGGAGATACGCAGTATTTT	TRBD1	TRBV7-2	TRBJ2-3
CASSSVPGQGAGAYGYTF	TGTGCCAGCAGCTCGGTCCCGGGACAGGGGGCCGGGGCCTATGGCTACACCTTC	TRBD1	TRBV5-4	TRBJ1-2
CAHMRTGSHYGYTF	TGTGCCCATATGCGGACAGGGTCTCACTATGGCTACACCTTC	TRBD1	TRBV28	TRBJ1-2
CASSALAGSSYEQYF	TGTGCCAGCAGTGCACTAGCGGGGAGCTCCTACGAGCAGTACTTC	TRBD2	TRBV6-6	TRBJ2-7
CASSLDGRVSDTQYF	TGTGCCAGCAGCTTAGACGGGAGGGTTTCAGATACGCAGTATTTT	TRBD2	TRBV7-8	TRBJ2-3
CASSLLAATTTGELFF	TGCGCCAGCAGCTTGCTGGCAGCGACCACCACCGGGGAGCTGTTTTTT	NA	TRBV5-1	TRBJ2-2
CASSMTGISYEQYF	TGTGCCAGCAGTATGACAGGGATCTCCTACGAGCAGTACTTC	TRBD1	TRBV27	TRBJ2-7
CASSPSSGTLRQPQHF	TGTGCCAGCTCACCATCCAGCGGGACCCTGAGGCAGCCCCAGCATTTT	NA	TRBV18	TRBJ1-5
CASSLLGGSYEQYF	TGCGCCAGCAGCTTGTTAGGGGGCTCCTACGAGCAGTACTTC	NA	TRBV5-1	TRBJ2-7
CASSLPGGQGDQPQHF	TGTGCCAGCAGTTTACCAGGGGGACAGGGGGATCAGCCCCAGCATTTT	TRBD1	TRBV28	TRBJ1-5
CASSLGEYQETQYF	TGCGCCAGCAGCTTGGGGGAGTACCAAGAGACCCAGTACTTC	NA	TRBV5-1	TRBJ2-5
CASIQLGSLGRYEQYF	TGTGCCAGCATCCAACTTGGGTCCCTGGGGCGATACGAGCAGTACTTC	NA	TRBV27	TRBJ2-7
CASSLPNLSNQPQHF	TGTGCCAGCAGTTTGCCCAACCTAAGCAATCAGCCCCAGCATTTT	NA	TRBV28	TRBJ1-5
CASSATGGGVHEQYF	TGTGCCAGCAGCGCTACAGGGGGCGGGGTCCACGAGCAGTACTTC	TRBD1	TRBV7-6	TRBJ2-7
CASTPETDTQYF	TGTGCCAGCACCCCCGAGACAGATACGCAGTATTTT	NA	TRBV2	TRBJ2-3
CAWSTGTGASPLHF	TGTGCCTGGTCTACCGGGACAGGGGCGTCACCCCTCCACTTT	TRBD1	TRBV30	TRBJ1-6